This TCR beta chain was recorded in a study of vaccination and CD4 T cells after COVID-19. Study summary: Each person enrolled got two BNT162b2 or mRNA-1273 vaccine doses. Study results and caveats: 304 of 307 vaccine-specific clones from convalescent patients were spike mono-reactive.

TCRdb reprocessed the PCR reads via MiXCR and lists one record per CDR3 protein. The sample lists 15,000 to 25,000 distinct CDR3 sequences; around 64% were seen once. This CDR3 comprises 14 residues. The germline CDR1 and CDR2 sequences are MNHEY and SMNVEV (reference sequence). Trimming took 6 bases from V and 7 from J, leaving 13 bases between them. As for this clonotype: Its antigen remains unknown.

This receptor was obtained from a human donor who had recovered from COVID-19. The chain joins TRBV27 to TRBJ1-6; TRBD1 might be the D (5 bases). This specimen consisted of CD4+ T cells from blood, obtained after SARS-CoV-2 vaccination. CDR3 region: CASRPGTENSPLHF. The CDR3 DNA follows: TGTGCCAGCAGGCCCGGGACGGAAAATTCACCCCTCCACTTT.